These T cell receptor beta chains were read from a single sample in a study of shared clonotypes between healthy human individuals. Some clones are missing from TCRdb's copy, which holds only in-frame ones; the method was immunoSEQ multiplex PCR. The repertoire includes 550,000 to 800,000 clones, roughly 87% of them detected once, and around a third sits in the top ten. The sequenced sample was memory CD8+ T cells from PBMCs. The receptors come from a man younger than 30 in good health. Some clones in this sample may be carry-over from other donors' samples. CDR3s include the opening cysteine and the closing phenylalanine or tryptophan. A D gene is named only where the DNA matches it firmly. Clone size is shown for a subset of rows, as once, few, many or a class of expanded clone.

clone_size,j_call,v_call,d_call,cdr3_nt,cdr3_aa
few,TRBJ2-5,TRBV11-2,.,TGTGCCAGCAGCCCCCTCGTGGAGACCCAGTACTTC,CASSPLVETQYF
.,TRBJ2-1,TRBV5-1,TRBD2,TGCGCCAGCAGCTTGTTCTCTAGCGGGAGGTCACCATACAATGAGCAGTTCTTC,CASSLFSSGRSPYNEQFF
.,TRBJ2-1,TRBV2,TRBD2,TGTGCCAGCAGGATAAGCGGGAGGGTACCCTACAATGAGCAGTTCTTC,CASRISGRVPYNEQFF
.,TRBJ2-7,TRBV7-9,.,TGTGCCAGCAGCCCCCAGAACTACGAGCAGTACTTC,CASSPQNYEQYF
.,TRBJ2-3,TRBV13,TRBD1,TGTGCCAGCAGCCCTTGGACAGGGATGGGTACAGATACGCAGTATTTT,CASSPWTGMGTDTQYF
.,TRBJ2-7,TRBV25-1,TRBD2,TGTGCCAGCAGGGGGGGAGGGACTAGCGCCTCCTCCTACGAGCAGTACTTC,CASRGGGTSASSYEQYF
.,TRBJ2-3,TRBV7-8,.,TGTGCCACCTCTTTCCCCACAGATACGCAGTATTTT,CATSFPTDTQYF
.,TRBJ2-5,TRBV2,.,TGTGCCAGCCGGGGGGGGACAGTCATCCAAGAGACCCAGTACTTC,CASRGGTVIQETQYF
.,TRBJ2-5,TRBV25-1,.,TGTGCCAGCAGTGATGGAGAGACCCAGTACTTC,CASSDGETQYF
.,TRBJ2-3,TRBV10-3,.,TGTGCCATCAGTGGAGAAAGCGGCAGCACAGATACGCAGTATTTT,CAISGESGSTDTQYF
.,TRBJ2-7,TRBV27,TRBD2,TGTGCCAGTGGTCCGCGGCGGGAGTTCGGCGAGCAGTACTTC,CASGPRREFGEQYF
.,TRBJ2-1,TRBV5-4,.,TGTGCCAGCAGTTTTGGACTTTCCCCGGGGAATGAGCAGTTCTTC,CASSFGLSPGNEQFF
.,TRBJ2-7,TRBV28,.,TGTGCCAGCAGCTCCCGTCGCGAGGGGCTATACGAGCAGTACTTC,CASSSRREGLYEQYF
.,TRBJ2-3,TRBV5-1,.,TGCGCCAGCTCTCCGGGACACCTTAGCACAGATACGCAGTATTTT,CASSPGHLSTDTQYF
few,TRBJ1-1,TRBV27,.,TGTGCCAGCAGTGACATGAATGAAGCTTTCTTT,CASSDMNEAFF
.,TRBJ2-7,TRBV7-9,TRBD1,TGTGCCAGCAGGACAGGGGCCGAGCAGTACTTC,CASRTGAEQYF
.,TRBJ2-2,TRBV27,TRBD1,TGTGCCAGCAGCCTAACAGGGGGCCCCACCGGGGAGCTGTTTTTT,CASSLTGGPTGELFF
.,TRBJ1-4,TRBV9,.,TGTGCCAGCAGCACCGGGGGGGATGAAAAACTGTTTTTT,CASSTGGDEKLFF
.,TRBJ2-1,TRBV27,TRBD2,TGTGCCAGCAGTTTATCGACTAGCGGGCTCAATGAGCAGTTCTTC,CASSLSTSGLNEQFF
once,TRBJ2-7,TRBV4-2,.,TGTGCCAGCAGCCAGGTGTCGGAGACCGGAGAGCAGTACTTC,CASSQVSETGEQYF
.,TRBJ2-1,TRBV27,TRBD2,TGTGCCAGCAGTATCCTTCTAGCGGGAGCGGGCAATGAGCAGTTCTTC,CASSILLAGAGNEQFF
few,TRBJ1-1,TRBV6-1,TRBD1,TGTGCCAGCAGTGAGGGACAGGGGGCGTTTAAAGCTTTCTTT,CASSEGQGAFKAFF
.,TRBJ1-5,TRBV29-1,.,TGCAGCGCCCGAATGAGGGGTCAGCCCCAGCATTTT,CSARMRGQPQHF